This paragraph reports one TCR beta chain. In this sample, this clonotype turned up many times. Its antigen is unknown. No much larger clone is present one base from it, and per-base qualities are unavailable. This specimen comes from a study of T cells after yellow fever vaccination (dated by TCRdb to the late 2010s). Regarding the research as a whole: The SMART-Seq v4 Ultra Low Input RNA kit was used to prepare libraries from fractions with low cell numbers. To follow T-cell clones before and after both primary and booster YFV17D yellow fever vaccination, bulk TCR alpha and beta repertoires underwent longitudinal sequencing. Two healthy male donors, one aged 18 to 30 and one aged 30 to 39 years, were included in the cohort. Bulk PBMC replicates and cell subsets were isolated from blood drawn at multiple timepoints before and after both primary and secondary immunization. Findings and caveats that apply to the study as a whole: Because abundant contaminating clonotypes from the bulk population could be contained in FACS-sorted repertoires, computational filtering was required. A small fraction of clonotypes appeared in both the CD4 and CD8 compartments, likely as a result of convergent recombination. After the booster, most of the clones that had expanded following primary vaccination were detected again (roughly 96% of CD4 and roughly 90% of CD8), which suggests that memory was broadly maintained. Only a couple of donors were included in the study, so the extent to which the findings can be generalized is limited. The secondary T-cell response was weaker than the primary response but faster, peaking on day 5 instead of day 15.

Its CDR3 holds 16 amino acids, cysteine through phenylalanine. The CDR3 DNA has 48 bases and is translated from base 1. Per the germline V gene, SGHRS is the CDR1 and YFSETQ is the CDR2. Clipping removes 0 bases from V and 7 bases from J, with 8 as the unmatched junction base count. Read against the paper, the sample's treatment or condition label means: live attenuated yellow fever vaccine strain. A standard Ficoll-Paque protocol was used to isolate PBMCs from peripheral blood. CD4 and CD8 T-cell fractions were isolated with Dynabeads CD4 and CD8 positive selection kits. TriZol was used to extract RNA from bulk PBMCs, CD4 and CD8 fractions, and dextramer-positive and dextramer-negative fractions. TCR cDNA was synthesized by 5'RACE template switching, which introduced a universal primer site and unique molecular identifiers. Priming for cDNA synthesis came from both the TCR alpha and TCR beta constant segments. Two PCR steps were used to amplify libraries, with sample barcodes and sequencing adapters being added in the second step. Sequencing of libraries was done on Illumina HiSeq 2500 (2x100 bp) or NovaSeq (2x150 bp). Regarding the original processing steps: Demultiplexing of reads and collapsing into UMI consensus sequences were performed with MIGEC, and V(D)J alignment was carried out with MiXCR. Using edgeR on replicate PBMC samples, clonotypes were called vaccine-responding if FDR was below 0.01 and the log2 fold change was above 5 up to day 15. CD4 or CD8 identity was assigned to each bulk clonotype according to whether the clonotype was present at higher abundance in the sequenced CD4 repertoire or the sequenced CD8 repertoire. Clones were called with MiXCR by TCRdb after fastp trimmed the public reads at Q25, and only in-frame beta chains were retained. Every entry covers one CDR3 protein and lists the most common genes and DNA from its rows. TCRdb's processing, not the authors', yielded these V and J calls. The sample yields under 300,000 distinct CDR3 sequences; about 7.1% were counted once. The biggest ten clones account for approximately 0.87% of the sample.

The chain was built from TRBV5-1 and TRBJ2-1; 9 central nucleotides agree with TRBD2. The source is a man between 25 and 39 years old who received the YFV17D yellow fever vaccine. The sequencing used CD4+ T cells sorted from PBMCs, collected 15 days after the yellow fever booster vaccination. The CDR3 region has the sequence CASSLVAGGLMNEQFF. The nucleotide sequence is TGCGCCAGCAGCTTGGTGGCGGGAGGGTTGATGAATGAGCAGTTCTTC.